Each of the 30 T cell receptor beta chains below was sequenced from the same sample in a study of CD8 T cells in ankylosing spondylitis. TCRdb recomputed calls from the 5' RACE reads with MiXCR, one row per CDR3 protein. The sample records around 330,000 distinct CDR3 sequences, around 10% being singletons. Specimen: blood, either unsorted or a sorted T cell fraction (not recorded which). Receptors originate from a female donor with ankylosing spondylitis or in good health (not recorded which).

This chain links TRBV5-1 with TRBJ2-5, with 9 bases aligning to TRBD1. This CDR3 comprises 14 residues. V shed 4 bases, J shed 3 bases, and the junction held 4 bases outside the gene matches. In germline, CDR1 is SGHRS, CDR2 YFSETQ. This CDR3 is CASSRGTGKETQYF. As DNA, the CDR3 is TGCGCCAGCAGCCGAGGGACAGGGAAAGAGACCCAGTACTTC.

This clonotype was detected ten times or more. The chain combines TRBV30 with TRBJ2-5; perhaps TRBD1 as D (5 bases). The CDR3 loop spans 13 amino acids. V was trimmed by 4 bases and J by 1 base, leaving 10 bases between them. Germline V lookup: CDR1 GTSNPN, CDR2 SVGIG (reference sequence). The chain's CDR3 is CAWNHDSQETQYF. For the CDR3, the DNA is TGTGCCTGGAACCACGACAGCCAAGAGACCCAGTACTTC.

This clonotype was counted ten times or more. J is TRBJ2-3 and V is TRBV9; 14 bases match TRBD2. CDR3 length: 15 amino acids. Germline V gene lookup returns CDR1 SGDLS and CDR2 YYNGEE. Trimming removed 2 bases from V and 5 bases from J; junction bases left unmatched: 1. The CDR3, as DNA: TGTGCCAGCAGCGTCGGGACTAGCGGGGGAGATACGCAGTATTTT. This codes for CASSVGTSGGDTQYF.

This clonotype has a count of ten or more. This chain uses TRBV20-1 with TRBJ1-5; D remains ambiguous. Trimming shortened V by 1 base and J by 5 bases, and 3 bases separated the two germline ends. Germline V gives CDR1 DFQATT, CDR2 SNEGSKA (reference sequence). The CDR3 covers 11 residues. In DNA, the CDR3 is TGCAGTGCTAGAGGTGATCAGCCCCAGCATTTT. This gives the protein CSARGDQPQHF.

As regards this clonotype: A read error is possible here, since a much larger clone lies one base away. J is TRBJ1-5 and V is TRBV6-1; D gene uncertain. The V and J ends lost 11 bases and 4 bases respectively, with 15 bases between them. This CDR3 is built from 13 residues. Germline V lookup: CDR1 MNHNS, CDR2 SASEGT. The CDR3 sequence is CAGRKGINQPQHF. CDR3 nucleotide sequence: TGTGCCGGGAGAAAGGGAATAAATCAGCCCCAGCATTTT.

The chain has TRBV27 and TRBJ2-3; D gene uncertain. This CDR3 spans 14 amino acids. Germline CDR1 MNHEY, CDR2 SMNVEV (reference sequence). Trimming pared 6 bases from V and 2 bases from J, leaving 12 bases between. The CDR3: CASRAVGFTDTQYF. Written as DNA, the CDR3 is TGTGCCAGCAGGGCCGTGGGTTTCACAGATACGCAGTATTTT.

This clonotype has ten or more counts. The chain carries TRBV12-3 or TRBV12-4 and TRBJ1-5; 8 bases are shared with TRBD1. V lost 3 bases, J lost 6 bases, and 7 bases stayed unmatched. The CDR3 is 15 amino acids. CDR3 protein: CASSFSQGAPQPQHF. CDR3 bases: TGTGCCAGCAGTTTTAGTCAGGGGGCGCCTCAGCCCCAGCATTTT.

This clonotype showed up many times. V gene TRBV4-3 combines with J gene TRBJ2-1; tentative D call: TRBD2 (7 bases). Between the trimmed V and J ends, which lost 3 bases and 8 bases, there was a span of 23 bases. The CDR3 has 17 amino acids. In germline, CDR1 is LGHNA, CDR2 YSLEER. This CDR3 reads CASSHYLKSGAGDEQFF. CDR3 coding DNA: TGCGCCAGCAGCCATTACCTAAAGTCGGGGGCGGGGGATGAGCAGTTCTTC.

The CDR3 here is CSASGAGGGNEQFF. CDR3 DNA: TGCAGTGCAAGTGGGGCGGGGGGCGGCAATGAGCAGTTCTTC. The chain joins TRBV20-1 to TRBJ2-1; TRBD2 matches 8 bases. V gave up 6 bases and J gave up 6 bases; unmatched junction bases: 10. Germline CDR1 is DFQATT and CDR2 is SNEGSKA (reference sequence). The CDR3 length is 14 residues.

This clonotype was picked up many times. The chain uses TRBV4-3 and TRBJ2-3; possible D gene TRBD2, 5 bases. Looked up from germline, CDR1 is LGHNA and CDR2 is YSLEER. Trimming left V 7 bases short and J 9 bases short, with 14 bases between. This CDR3 is built from 12 residues. CDR3 sequence (DNA): TGCGCCAGCAACTTTATCGGGGAAACGCAGTATTTT. Translation: CASNFIGETQYF.

There are many counts of this clonotype. This chain links TRBV7-9 with TRBJ1-6; TRBD1 aligns across 7 bases. The CDR3 has 16 residues. Per germline, CDR1 SEHNR and CDR2 FQNEAQ (reference sequence). With 6 bases clipped from V and 2 bases from J, the junction kept 7 bases outside the gene matches. The chain's CDR3 is CASSAGTVPYNSPLHF. The CDR3 region has the DNA TGTGCCAGCAGTGCAGGGACAGTACCCTATAATTCACCCCTCCACTTT.

This chain connects TRBV5-5 to TRBJ1-4; weak D call: TRBD1 (6 bases). The germline V gene encodes CDR1 SGHKS and CDR2 YYEKEE (reference sequence). This CDR3 region has 16 residues. The V end lost 4 bases, the J end lost 3 bases, and 16 bases lay between the germline ends. The chain's CDR3 is CASSVRIRGPNEKLFF. As DNA, the CDR3 is TGTGCCAGCAGCGTCCGAATCAGGGGACCTAATGAAAAACTGTTTTTT.

The chain is built from TRBV10-3 and TRBJ2-7, with D uncertain. CDR3 length: 14 amino acids. Germline values: CDR1 ENHRY, CDR2 SYGVKD. V was clipped by 7 bases and J by 2 bases, with 15 bases between them. The CDR3 region is CAIKDDRSTYEQYF. In nucleotides, the CDR3 is TGTGCCATCAAAGATGACCGCTCCACCTACGAGCAGTACTTC.

This clonotype came up many times. The J gene is TRBJ2-5, the V gene TRBV7-2; 8 bases align to TRBD2. V lost 4 bases and J lost 5; bases outside the gene matches: 12. This CDR3 comprises 16 residues. Germline lookup yields CDR1 SGHTA and CDR2 FQGNSA. CDR3 DNA: TGTGCCAGCAGCTCCGGAACGGGGACTAGGATGGAGACCCAGTACTTC. Its protein is CASSSGTGTRMETQYF.

Ten or more counts support this clonotype. V gene TRBV28 combines with J gene TRBJ1-1, with D perhaps matching TRBD1 (6 bases). Germline CDR1 and CDR2: MDHEN and SYDVKM. This CDR3 is 13 amino acids long. V was pared by 7 bases and J by 10 bases, with 19 bases between. The CDR3 sequence: CASTPGRRGGAFF. DNA of the CDR3: TGTGCCAGCACTCCGGGACGGAGGGGGGGAGCTTTCTTT.

As concerns this clonotype: A junction end diverges from the germline sequence, so it may reflect a read error. The chain recombines TRBV11-3 with TRBJ2-1, with TRBD2 matching 7 bases. The CDR3 covers 15 residues. Germline V lookup: CDR1 SGHNT, CDR2 YENEEA. The CDR3 sequence is CASSLGSSGYNEHFF. CDR3 DNA: TGTGCCAGCAGCTTAGGTTCTAGCGGCTACAATGAGCATTTCTTC.

This clonotype occurred many times. This chain uses TRBV5-1 with TRBJ2-3, with D maybe TRBD2 (6 bases). CDR3 length: 14 amino acids. Trimming removed 4 bases at V and 6 bases at J, with 15 bases between. In germline, CDR1 is SGHRS, CDR2 YFSETQ. CDR3 sequence reads: CASSTRAGGDTQYF. The CDR3 DNA reads as TGCGCCAGCAGCACCCGGGCCGGAGGGGATACGCAGTATTTT. The full variable domain, completed using reference TRBV5-1 and TRBJ2-3, is KAGVTQTPRYLIKTRGQQVTLSCSPISGHRSVSWYQQTPGQGLQFLFEYFSETQRNKGNFPGRFSGRQFSNSRSEMNVSTLELGDSALYLCASSTRAGGDTQYFGPGTRLTVL.

This sequence joins TRBV5-5 and TRBJ1-5; 10 bases map to TRBD1. Trimming cost V 5 bases and J 0 bases; bases outside gene matches: 8. This CDR3 region has 17 residues. Germline lookup yields CDR1 SGHKS and CDR2 YYEKEE (reference sequence). The CDR3, as DNA: TGTGCCAGCAGTCAGAGACAGGGGGCGTATAGCAATCAGCCCCAGCATTTT. It specifies CASSQRQGAYSNQPQHF. Drawing the rest from reference TRBV5-5 and TRBJ1-5, the complete variable domain is DAGVTQSPTHLIKTRGQQVTLRCSPISGHKSVSWYQQVLGQGPQFIFQYYEKEERGRGNFPDRFSARQFPNYSSELNVNALLLGDSALYLCASSQRQGAYSNQPQHFGDGTRLSIL.

This sequence joins TRBV7-8 and TRBJ2-5; D assignment may be TRBD1 or TRBD2 (6 bases each). The ends were cut back, 0 bases at V and 5 bases at J, with 13 bases in the middle. The length of the CDR3 is 15 residues. Germline values: CDR1 SGHVS, CDR2 FQNEAQ. CDR3 sequence: CASSLAVGGFETQYF. CDR3 in DNA: TGTGCCAGCAGCTTAGCTGTGGGGGGCTTTGAGACCCAGTACTTC.

This clonotype was counted ten times or more. The chain has TRBV30 and TRBJ1-1, with D hard to call. Trimming left V 0 bases short and J 1 base short, with 15 bases between. The CDR3 sequence is 16 residues long. Germline CDR1 GTSNPN, CDR2 SVGIG (reference sequence). CDR3 region: CAWSVYVRGRNTEAFF. CDR3 DNA: TGTGCCTGGAGTGTGTATGTTCGAGGGCGGAACACTGAAGCTTTCTTT. Full variable domain (outside the CDR3, taken from reference TRBV30 and TRBJ1-1): SQTIHQWPATLVQPVGSPLSLECTVEGTSNPNLYWYRQAAGRGLQLLFYSVGIGQISSEVPQNLSASRPQDRQFILSSKKLLLSDSGFYLCAWSVYVRGRNTEAFFGQGTRLTVV.

This clonotype has at least ten counts. The gene calls are TRBV7-8 and TRBJ2-1; 9 bases are shared with TRBD2. Germline V gene sequence: CDR1 SGHVS, CDR2 FQNEAQ. CDR3 length: 18 residues. V gave up 4 bases and J gave up 0 bases; unmatched junction bases: 10. The CDR3: CASSSLAGTRVSYNEQFF. In DNA, the CDR3 is TGTGCCAGCAGCTCTCTAGCGGGAACCCGGGTCTCCTACAATGAGCAGTTCTTC. Filled out from reference TRBV7-8 and TRBJ2-1, the complete variable domain reads GAGVSQSPRYKVAKRGQDVALRCDPISGHVSLFWYQQALGQGPEFLTYFQNEAQLDKSGLPSDRFFAERPEGSVSTLKIQRTQQEDSAVYLCASSSLAGTRVSYNEQFFGPGTRLTVL.

This clonotype was observed many times. This chain links TRBV20-1 with TRBJ2-1; D is possibly TRBD2 (7 bases). The V end lost 0 bases, the J end lost 15 bases, and 30 bases lay between the germline ends. Germline V gene sequence: CDR1 DFQATT, CDR2 SNEGSKA (reference sequence). The CDR3 loop spans 17 amino acids. DNA for the CDR3: TGCAGTGCTAGAGATCTCGGGGGGCAGTGGGGCGGGAGAGGTCGGTTCTTC. This codes for CSARDLGGQWGGRGRFF.

In this sample, this clonotype turned up many times. The chain joins TRBV5-1 to TRBJ2-7; D unclear. CDR1 SGHRS and CDR2 YFSETQ come from the germline V gene. The CDR3 spans 11 residues. Trimming stripped 3 bases from V and 5 bases from J, with 6 bases between. The CDR3 DNA reads as TGCGCCAGCAGCTCTGCCAACGAGCAGTACTTC. This translates into CASSSANEQYF. Filled out from reference TRBV5-1 and TRBJ2-7, the complete variable domain reads KAGVTQTPRYLIKTRGQQVTLSCSPISGHRSVSWYQQTPGQGLQFLFEYFSETQRNKGNFPGRFSGRQFSNSRSEMNVSTLELGDSALYLCASSSANEQYFGPGTRLTVT.

J is TRBJ2-2 and V is TRBV12-3 or TRBV12-4, with a possible D match to TRBD1 (5 bases). The V end lost 6 bases, the J end lost 4 bases, and 21 bases lay between the germline ends. CDR3 length equals 17 residues. The CDR3 nucleotides read TGTGCCAGCAGCCCGCGCAGGGCCCCTTCATTCACCGGGGAGCTGTTTTTT. Protein: CASSPRRAPSFTGELFF.

This clonotype was recorded many times. The chain joins TRBV7-2 to TRBJ1-1, with 10 bases fitting TRBD1. Germline CDR1 is SGHTA and CDR2 is FQGNSA. The CDR3 is 15 residues long. Losses at the gene ends were 1 base for V and 3 bases for J; bases not matched to a gene: 2. The CDR3 DNA reads TGTGCCAGCAGCTTAGGGACAGGGGGTCACACTGAAGCTTTCTTT. This gives the protein CASSLGTGGHTEAFF.

This clonotype was seen ten or more times. The CDR3 loop reads CSARAAGGIAKNIQYF. In nucleotides, the CDR3 is TGCAGTGCTAGAGCAGCCGGGGGGATAGCCAAAAACATTCAGTACTTC. The chain combines TRBV20-1 with TRBJ2-4, with 7 bases identical to TRBD2. J gave up 0 bases and V 1 base, and 6 bases lay outside the gene matches. The length of the CDR3 is 16 residues. Germline loops: CDR1 DFQATT, CDR2 SNEGSKA (reference sequence).

Ten or more counts support this clonotype. The rearrangement uses TRBV27 and TRBJ2-5; 7 bases are shared with TRBD2. The V gene's germline CDR1 is MNHEY and CDR2 SMNVEV (reference sequence). The CDR3 has 15 residues. After removal of 1 base from V and 2 bases from J, the junction contained 4 bases not matched to a gene. The CDR3 loop is CASSLYLAEQETQYF. The CDR3 region has the DNA TGTGCCAGCAGTTTATATCTAGCGGAACAAGAGACCCAGTACTTC.

This clonotype has ten or more counts. The V and J genes are TRBV24-1 and TRBJ1-5; D is unresolved. The CDR3 has 12 amino acids. The V and J ends lost 0 bases and 7 bases respectively, with 3 bases between them. CDR1 is KGHDR and CDR2 is SFDVKD in the germline V gene. CDR3 amino acids: CATSDLGQPQHF. The CDR3 nucleotides read TGTGCCACCAGTGATTTGGGGCAGCCCCAGCATTTT.

This clonotype was seen more than once but under ten times. The chain links TRBV11-2 to TRBJ2-7; 10 nucleotides agree with TRBD2. Germline-derived CDR1 and CDR2 are SGHAT and FQNNGV. The V and J ends lost 4 bases and 10 bases, in that order; junction bases with no gene match: 4. The CDR3 runs 12 residues. CDR3 coding DNA: TGTGCCAGCAGCTCTGGACTAGCGGATCAGTACTTC. Its protein product is CASSSGLADQYF.

The sample holds a few counts of this clonotype. The chain uses TRBV7-8 and TRBJ2-3; D remains unclear. Germline V CDR1 and CDR2: SGHVS, FQNEAQ. Trimming took 2 bases from V and 0 from J, leaving 18 bases between them. The CDR3 spans 18 residues. For the CDR3, the DNA is TGTGCCAGCAGCTTACGTTCTCAGCCATCCTCTAGCACAGATACGCAGTATTTT. This codes for CASSLRSQPSSSTDTQYF.